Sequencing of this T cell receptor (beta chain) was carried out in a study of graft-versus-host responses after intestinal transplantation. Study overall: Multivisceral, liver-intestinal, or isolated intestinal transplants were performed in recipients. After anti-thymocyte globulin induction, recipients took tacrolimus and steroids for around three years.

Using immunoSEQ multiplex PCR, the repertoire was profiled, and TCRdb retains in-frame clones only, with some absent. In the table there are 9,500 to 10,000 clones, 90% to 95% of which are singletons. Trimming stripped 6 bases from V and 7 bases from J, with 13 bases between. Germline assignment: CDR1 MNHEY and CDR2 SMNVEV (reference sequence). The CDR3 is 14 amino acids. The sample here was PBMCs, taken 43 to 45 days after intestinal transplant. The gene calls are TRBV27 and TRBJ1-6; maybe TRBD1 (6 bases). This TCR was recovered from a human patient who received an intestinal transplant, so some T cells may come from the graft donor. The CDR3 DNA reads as TGTGCCAGCAGAAACAGGGACTTCAATTCACCCCTCCACTTT. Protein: CASRNRDFNSPLHF.